Following are 2 T cell receptor beta chains from one sample sequenced in a study of CD8 T cell repertoires and HIV-1 epitope variants. Produced via immunoSEQ multiplex PCR; TCRdb's table is partial and in-frame only. Among under 100,000 clones listed, around 75% were seen once. The sample taken for sequencing was uncultured baseline CD8+ T cells from peripheral blood mononuclear cells (PBMCs). These TCRs come from a male donor with HIV.

This sequence joins TRBV6-1 and TRBJ2-7; D perhaps matches TRBD2 (6 bases). The CDR3 contains 14 residues. Germline values: CDR1 MNHNS, CDR2 SASEGT. Between the trimmed V and J ends, which lost 5 bases and 4 bases, there was a span of 15 bases. The CDR3 nucleotides read TGTGCCAGCAGTCGGGAGAGGGACGGTTACGAGCAGTACTTC. Translated, it gives CASSRERDGYEQYF.

The gene calls are TRBV7-2 and TRBJ2-7, with D tentatively TRBD1 (6 bases). This CDR3 spans 14 amino acids. Germline V gene sequence: CDR1 SGHTA, CDR2 FQGNSA. V lost 8 bases, J lost 0 bases, and 14 bases lay in between. In DNA, the CDR3 is TGTGCCAGCGGACAACAGGGTAGCTCCTACGAGCAGTACTTC. Translating gives CASGQQGSSYEQYF.